The rows below give T cell receptor beta chains drawn from one sample of a study of blood T cell repertoires in COVID-19. Assay: immunoSEQ multiplex PCR; the TCRdb copy retains only in-frame clones and omits some. The sample has about 150,000 clones, approximately 92% seen once. The sample taken for sequencing was peripheral blood. The receptors derive from a woman aged 40 to 50 with acute or convalescent COVID-19. Both conserved end residues are part of each CDR3. Fields, in order: V gene, J gene, clone size, D gene, CDR3 DNA, CDR3 protein. The D gene is left open where the match is weak. Rows may omit the clone size; those that give it use once, few, many or a size class.

v_gene: TRBV12-5
j_gene: TRBJ2-1
abundance: .
d_gene: .
CDR3nt: TGTGCTAGTGGTTTTAGTCTGAGCTCCTACAATGAGCAGTTCTTC
CDR3aa: CASGFSLSSYNEQFF

v_gene: TRBV7-3
j_gene: TRBJ2-3
abundance: .
d_gene: .
CDR3nt: TGTGCCAGCAGCTCCTCGACAACACGCACAGATACGCAGTATTTT
CDR3aa: CASSSSTTRTDTQYF

v_gene: TRBV7-9
j_gene: TRBJ2-4
abundance: .
d_gene: TRBD1
CDR3nt: TGTGCCAGCAGCCCTGGGCCGGGACAGGGTTTAGCCAAAAACATTCAGTACTTC
CDR3aa: CASSPGPGQGLAKNIQYF

v_gene: TRBV12-5
j_gene: TRBJ1-5
abundance: few
d_gene: TRBD1
CDR3nt: TGTGCTAGTGGTTCTTCTAATAAACAGGGGTCGGCCAATCAGCCCCAGCATTTT
CDR3aa: CASGSSNKQGSANQPQHF

v_gene: TRBV27
j_gene: TRBJ2-1
abundance: .
d_gene: TRBD2
CDR3nt: TGTGCCAGCAGTTTATTGGCTAGCGGAAACAACCACAATGAGCAGTTCTTC
CDR3aa: CASSLLASGNNHNEQFF

v_gene: TRBV7-2
j_gene: TRBJ2-1
abundance: .
d_gene: TRBD2
CDR3nt: TGTGCCAGCAGCTTACGAGCTAGCGGGCTCTCCTACAATGAGCAGTTCTTC
CDR3aa: CASSLRASGLSYNEQFF

v_gene: TRBV25-1
j_gene: TRBJ2-4
abundance: .
d_gene: TRBD1
CDR3nt: TGTGCCAGCAGTCGGGACAGGGGAACCAAAAACATTCAGTACTTC
CDR3aa: CASSRDRGTKNIQYF

v_gene: TRBV3-1/TRBV3-2
j_gene: TRBJ1-2
abundance: .
d_gene: TRBD1
CDR3nt: TGTGCCAGCAGCCAAGGAACAGGGGGTCGGTTGCGTGGCTACACCTTC
CDR3aa: CASSQGTGGRLRGYTF

v_gene: TRBV2
j_gene: TRBJ1-1
abundance: .
d_gene: .
CDR3nt: TGTGCCAGCAGGATTGGGGGGGCAGGGAACACTGAAGCTTTCTTT
CDR3aa: CASRIGGAGNTEAFF

v_gene: TRBV14
j_gene: TRBJ1-1
abundance: .
d_gene: .
CDR3nt: TGTGCCAGCAGCCAAGATCCGGGGGTCGTCACTGAAGCTTTCTTT
CDR3aa: CASSQDPGVVTEAFF

v_gene: TRBV28
j_gene: TRBJ1-2
abundance: .
d_gene: TRBD1
CDR3nt: TGTGCCAGCTACGGACAGGGGGAGAACTATGGCTACACCTTC
CDR3aa: CASYGQGENYGYTF

v_gene: TRBV28
j_gene: TRBJ2-3
abundance: .
d_gene: TRBD2
CDR3nt: TGTGCCAGCAGTTCCCCCAGAGCGGGGGGTCCAAGCACAGATACGCAGTATTTT
CDR3aa: CASSSPRAGGPSTDTQYF

v_gene: TRBV15
j_gene: TRBJ2-1
abundance: .
d_gene: TRBD2
CDR3nt: TGTGCCACCAGCAGTCCCACACCCCTAGCGGGCTACAATGAGCAGTTCTTC
CDR3aa: CATSSPTPLAGYNEQFF

v_gene: TRBV14
j_gene: TRBJ2-7
abundance: few
d_gene: .
CDR3nt: TGTGCCAGCAGCCAAGATTGGGGCAGCCCCTACGAGCAGTACTTC
CDR3aa: CASSQDWGSPYEQYF

v_gene: TRBV7-9
j_gene: TRBJ2-7
abundance: .
d_gene: .
CDR3nt: TGTGCCAGCAGCCAACACCCAGTCGACGAGCAGTACTTC
CDR3aa: CASSQHPVDEQYF

v_gene: TRBV19
j_gene: TRBJ2-7
abundance: .
d_gene: TRBD2
CDR3nt: TGTGCCAGTAGTAGCAATGCGGCGGGAGCGTCCTACGAGCAGTACTTC
CDR3aa: CASSSNAAGASYEQYF